The 2 T cell receptor beta chains listed next were all sequenced from one sample in a study of CD8 T cells in Susac syndrome. Random hexamers were used to reverse transcribe the RNA input (about 0.45 to 1 ug). One entry per CDR3 protein, called by TCRdb with MiXCR from the immunoSEQ multiplex PCR reads. Altogether 200,000 to 250,000 distinct CDR3 sequences are present, approximately 92% being singletons, with the ten largest covering roughly 0.072%. Sequencing was carried out using CD4+ T cells from PBMCs. Receptors were obtained from a human donor with multiple sclerosis.

This chain connects TRBV10-3 to TRBJ2-2; 13 positions match TRBD2. The CDR3 length is 17 residues. With 5 bases clipped from V and 4 bases from J, the junction kept 7 bases outside the gene matches. The germline V gene has CDR1 ENHRY and CDR2 SYGVKD. The CDR3 loop reads CAISLRTSGRSTGELFF. DNA of the CDR3: TGTGCCATCAGTCTAAGGACTAGCGGGAGATCCACCGGGGAGCTGTTTTTT.

The J gene is TRBJ2-2, the V gene TRBV27, with 8 bases lining up with TRBD1. The germline V gene has CDR1 MNHEY and CDR2 SMNVEV (reference sequence). V trimming: 8 bases; J trimming: 1 base; junction bases outside the gene matches: 6. This CDR3 contains 15 residues. The CDR3 sequence is CASYRQGRNTGELFF. The DNA of the CDR3 is TGTGCCAGCTATCGACAGGGGCGGAACACCGGGGAGCTGTTTTTT.